Presented here are 32 T cell receptor beta chains from one specimen sequenced in a study of blood T cell repertoires in COVID-19. The data were produced by immunoSEQ multiplex PCR, yet TCRdb's version contains in-frame clones alone and is incomplete. The repertoire consists of a few hundred thousand clones, with approximately 84% occurring once and the leading ten covering under 3%. Sequenced material: PBMCs or T cells enriched from blood (not recorded which). Receptor source: a woman between 25 and 40 years old who had recovered from COVID-19.

The rearrangement links TRBV7-9 to TRBJ2-2; D uncertain. In germline, CDR1 is SEHNR, CDR2 FQNEAQ (reference sequence). There are 13 residues in the CDR3. The germline V and J ends were trimmed by 2 bases and 6 bases, with 7 bases remaining between them. In DNA form, the CDR3 reads TGTGCCAGCAGCTTAACGACACCCGGGGAGCTGTTTTTT. Translation: CASSLTTPGELFF.

The CDR3 DNA reads as TGTGCCAGCAGCGTAGATCGTAGCACCGGGGAGCTGTTTTTT. Translated, it gives CASSVDRSTGELFF. V and J are TRBV9 and TRBJ2-2; D unresolved. V was cut by 0 bases and J by 4 bases, with 7 bases left in between. CDR3 size: 14 residues. From germline, CDR1 is SGDLS and CDR2 YYNGEE.

The V call is TRBV3-1 (or the pseudogene TRBV3-2), the J call TRBJ2-7; 9 bases agree with TRBD1. Trimming cost V 1 base and J 3 bases; bases outside gene matches: 4. The CDR3 sequence is 15 residues long. CDR1 and CDR2 from the germline V gene are LGHDT and YNNKEL (reference sequence). Here the CDR3 reads CASSQGQGVFYEQYF. DNA of the CDR3: TGTGCCAGCAGCCAAGGACAGGGGGTCTTCTACGAGCAGTACTTC.

The chain has TRBV2 and TRBJ1-2; no definite D call. The CDR3 runs to 16 residues. Germline V gene lookup returns CDR1 SNHLY and CDR2 FYNNEI. V was trimmed by 2 bases and J by 0 bases, leaving 13 bases between them. CDR3 residues: CASSESVLKANYGYTF. The CDR3 DNA reads as TGTGCCAGCAGTGAATCGGTCTTAAAAGCTAACTATGGCTACACCTTC.

The rearrangement links TRBV3-1 (or the pseudogene TRBV3-2) to TRBJ2-7, with TRBD1 matching over 9 bases. Losses at the gene ends were 8 bases for V and 3 bases for J; bases not matched to a gene: 11. Per germline, CDR1 LGHDT and CDR2 YNNKEL (reference sequence). The CDR3 covers 15 residues. The CDR3: CASGGTGSGFYEQYF. CDR3 DNA sequence: TGTGCCAGCGGTGGGACAGGGAGCGGGTTCTACGAGCAGTACTTC.

This rearrangement joins TRBV6-5 to TRBJ2-7; TRBD2 might be the D (6 bases). CDR1 MNHEY and CDR2 SVGAGI come from the germline V gene. The length of the CDR3 is 14 residues. The CDR3 here is CVTKLGEASYEQYF. The CDR3, as DNA: TGTGTGACGAAGTTGGGGGAGGCATCCTACGAGCAGTACTTC.

This sequence joins TRBV27 and TRBJ2-2; D uncertain. CDR1 and CDR2 from the germline V gene are MNHEY and SMNVEV (reference sequence). This CDR3 is 15 amino acids long. V gave up 6 bases and J gave up 4 bases, with 15 bases separating them. The CDR3 DNA reads as TGTGCCAGCAGCTTGGCCCCCCTCTTCACCGGGGAGCTGTTTTTT. Translating it yields CASSLAPLFTGELFF.

The V gene is TRBV18, the J gene TRBJ2-5, with 7 bases fitting TRBD2. Trimming at V came to 6 bases and at J to 7 bases, leaving 14 bases not matched to a gene. There are 15 residues in the CDR3. In germline, CDR1 is KGHSH, CDR2 LQKENI. This chain's CDR3 is CASSKRSGDWGTQYF. The CDR3 region has the DNA TGTGCCAGCTCCAAAAGGAGCGGGGACTGGGGGACCCAGTACTTC.

The chain joins TRBV30 to TRBJ2-3, with 10 bases lining up with TRBD1. The germline V gene encodes CDR1 GTSNPN and CDR2 SVGIG (reference sequence). V was pared by 1 base and J by 4 bases, with 5 bases of the junction left unmatched. The CDR3 sequence is 15 residues long. The CDR3 loop reads CAWSAGTGVPDTQYF. CDR3 DNA: TGTGCCTGGAGTGCCGGGACAGGGGTGCCAGATACGCAGTATTTT. Supplemented by reference TRBV30 and TRBJ2-3, the full variable domain reads SQTIHQWPATLVQPVGSPLSLECTVEGTSNPNLYWYRQAAGRGLQLLFYSVGIGQISSEVPQNLSASRPQDRQFILSSKKLLLSDSGFYLCAWSAGTGVPDTQYFGPGTRLTVL.

The chain joins TRBV27 to TRBJ2-5, with 10 bases fitting TRBD1. This CDR3 comprises 15 residues. Germline V gene data show CDR1 as MNHEY and CDR2 as SMNVEV (reference sequence). The V segment lost 0 bases and the J segment 5 bases; nucleotides outside the gene matches: 3. The CDR3 sequence: CASSLSGQGIETQYF. CDR3 bases: TGTGCCAGCAGTTTATCGGGACAGGGGATCGAGACCCAGTACTTC.

The rearrangement joins TRBV7-6 to TRBJ2-1; D is ambiguous. Germline V lookup: CDR1 SGHVS, CDR2 FNYEAQ. The V end was cut by 4 bases, the J end by 10 bases, with 17 bases between. The length of the CDR3 is 14 residues. This CDR3 is CASSSMPSIGEQFF. The CDR3 bases are TGTGCCAGCAGCTCGATGCCCTCCATCGGGGAGCAGTTCTTC.

This clone appeared a single time. J is TRBJ2-3 and V is TRBV11-2; 7 positions agree with TRBD1. This CDR3 contains 16 residues. Germline V lookup: CDR1 SGHAT, CDR2 FQNNGV. Trimming removed 0 bases from V and 7 bases from J; junction bases left unmatched: 10. This chain's CDR3 is CASSLEPGGSFNTQYF. The DNA of the CDR3 is TGTGCCAGCAGCTTAGAGCCAGGGGGATCGTTCAATACGCAGTATTTT.

The chain carries TRBV28 and TRBJ2-7; 10 bases agree with TRBD1. Germline CDR1 and CDR2: MDHEN and SYDVKM. The CDR3 has 15 amino acids. Germline trimming cut 3 bases from V and 2 bases from J; bases unmatched to any gene: 4. CDR3: CASSLTGTGAYEQYF. CDR3 bases: TGTGCCAGCAGTTTGACCGGGACAGGGGCCTACGAGCAGTACTTC. The whole variable domain, remainder taken from reference TRBV28 and TRBJ2-7, is DVKVTQSSRYLVKRTGEKVFLECVQDMDHENMFWYRQDPGLGLRLIYFSYDVKMKEKGDIPEGYSVSREKKERFSLILESASTNQTSMYLCASSLTGTGAYEQYFGPGTRLTVT.

The chain is built from TRBV6-5 and TRBJ1-5; no firm D call. The V end lost 5 bases, the J end lost 7 bases, and 12 bases lay between the germline ends. Per the germline V gene, CDR1 is MNHEY and CDR2 is SVGAGI. This CDR3 region has 13 residues. The CDR3 nucleotides are TGTGCCAGCAGTCCCCGAGAGGCCCAGCCCCAGCATTTT. Its protein is CASSPREAQPQHF.

In DNA, the CDR3 is TGTGCCAGCCAACGACAGGGGGGTGGCAATCAGCCCCAGCATTTT. As protein: CASQRQGGGNQPQHF. V and J are TRBV6-6 and TRBJ1-5, with 9 bases that match TRBD1. Germline lookup yields CDR1 MNHNY and CDR2 SVGAGI (reference sequence). The CDR3 sequence is 15 residues long. With V trimmed by 8 bases and J by 2 bases, 7 bases remained unmatched.

The genes are TRBV24-1 and TRBJ1-1; 7 bases line up with TRBD1. CDR3 length: 13 amino acids. J was trimmed by 9 bases and V by 3 bases; bases with no gene match: 6. CDR1 KGHDR and CDR2 SFDVKD come from the germline V gene. The CDR3 is CATSDNQGGKAFF. The CDR3 coding sequence is TGTGCCACCAGTGATAATCAGGGGGGTAAAGCTTTCTTT.

The rearrangement uses TRBV4-1 and TRBJ2-5; 8 nucleotides agree with TRBD2. Germline CDR1 MGHRA, CDR2 YSYEKL. This CDR3 is built from 14 residues. V lost 3 bases to trimming and J lost 2 bases; unmatched junction nucleotides: 2. The CDR3 coding sequence is TGCGCCAGCAGCCAGCGGGGGGTGCAAGAGACCCAGTACTTC. Its translation: CASSQRGVQETQYF.

This clone was recorded only once. The rearrangement uses TRBV12-5 and TRBJ2-3; D unclear. This CDR3 comprises 15 residues. Trimming removed 7 bases at V and 5 bases at J, with 19 bases between. The germline CDR1 and CDR2 sequences are LGHNT and FRNRAP. Here the CDR3 reads CASALLIIFLDTQYF. CDR3 DNA: TGTGCTAGTGCCCTACTAATAATTTTTCTAGATACGCAGTATTTT.

CDR3 coding DNA: TGTGCCAGCAGCGCCGACAGAGTATACGAGCAGTACTTC. Amino acids: CASSADRVYEQYF. This sequence joins TRBV7-8 and TRBJ2-7, with D possibly TRBD1 on 5 matching bases. CDR1 and CDR2 (germline): SGHVS, FQNEAQ. CDR3 length equals 13 residues. The V end was cut by 5 bases, the J end by 4 bases, with 12 bases between.

The chain employs TRBV6-6 and TRBJ1-2; D is undetermined. The CDR3 runs to 15 residues. Trimming took 2 bases from V and 3 from J, leaving 13 bases between them. Germline assignment: CDR1 MNHNY and CDR2 SVGAGI (reference sequence). The chain's CDR3 is CASSYVTGGHYGYTF. CDR3 sequence (DNA): TGTGCCAGCAGTTACGTAACCGGCGGGCACTATGGCTACACCTTC.

The V and J genes are TRBV13 and TRBJ2-7, with D perhaps matching TRBD2 (5 bases). Trimming left V 7 bases short and J 7 bases short, with 14 bases between. CDR3 length: 12 residues. Germline loops: CDR1 PRHDT, CDR2 FYEKMQ (reference sequence). CDR3 in amino acids: CASTYGGGEQYF. The CDR3 DNA reads TGTGCCAGCACTTACGGTGGCGGGGAGCAGTACTTC.

The chain couples TRBV27 to TRBJ1-6, with a weak D call TRBD1 (5 bases). The germline V gene has CDR1 MNHEY and CDR2 SMNVEV (reference sequence). The germline V and J ends were trimmed by 3 bases and 4 bases, with 10 bases remaining between them. The CDR3 sequence is 15 residues long. The CDR3 nucleotides are TGTGCCAGCAGTTTCAGGCGGGGGTATAATTCACCCCTCCACTTT. As protein: CASSFRRGYNSPLHF.

The chain links TRBV5-1 to TRBJ1-3, with a weak D call TRBD1 (6 bases). V was shortened by 3 bases and J by 2 bases, with 15 bases between the two germline ends. This CDR3 comprises 16 residues. Germline V gives CDR1 SGHRS, CDR2 YFSETQ. This CDR3 is CASSSLPGATGNTIYF. In DNA form, the CDR3 reads TGCGCCAGCAGCTCACTTCCAGGGGCTACTGGAAACACCATATATTTT. Combining the CDR3 with reference TRBV5-1 and TRBJ1-3 gives the whole variable domain KAGVTQTPRYLIKTRGQQVTLSCSPISGHRSVSWYQQTPGQGLQFLFEYFSETQRNKGNFPGRFSGRQFSNSRSEMNVSTLELGDSALYLCASSSLPGATGNTIYFGEGSWLTVV.

V and J are TRBV14 and TRBJ1-2; no clear D. CDR3 size: 13 residues. V dropped 0 bases and J dropped 4 bases, with 6 bases sitting between them. Germline-derived CDR1 and CDR2 are SGHDN and FVKESK. The DNA of the CDR3 is TGTGCCAGCAGCCAAGATCCATCCTATGGCTACACCTTC. Translating gives CASSQDPSYGYTF.

The chain is built from TRBV27 and TRBJ2-5, with D perhaps TRBD1 (6 bases). Germline V gene data show CDR1 as MNHEY and CDR2 as SMNVEV (reference sequence). This CDR3 has 15 amino acids. With 5 bases removed from V and 1 base from J, the gap between germline ends came to 14 bases. The CDR3 region is CASSTWTVGQETQYF. In DNA, the CDR3 is TGTGCCAGCAGTACCTGGACAGTGGGCCAAGAGACCCAGTACTTC.

This clone occurred many times. This chain links TRBV5-1 with TRBJ2-7; 9 nucleotides line up with TRBD1. CDR3 length: 17 amino acids. The ends lost 5 bases at V and 1 base at J; junction bases unmatched: 13. Germline V gives CDR1 SGHRS, CDR2 YFSETQ. The CDR3 loop is CASRRQPGQGVSYEQYF. The CDR3 bases are TGCGCCAGCAGGCGACAGCCGGGACAGGGTGTATCCTACGAGCAGTACTTC.

The chain uses TRBV27 and TRBJ1-1, with D possibly matching TRBD1 (6 bases). Trimming cost V 7 bases and J 3 bases, with 18 bases left between them. The CDR3 length is 15 residues. CDR1 is MNHEY, CDR2 SMNVEV, per germline (reference sequence). DNA for the CDR3: TGTGCCAGCACTCACTGGGGGGGCGGACACACTGAAGCTTTCTTT. Translating it yields CASTHWGGGHTEAFF.

V gene TRBV5-1 combines with J gene TRBJ2-1, with 11 nucleotides matching TRBD2. Germline CDR1 is SGHRS and CDR2 is YFSETQ. The CDR3 contains 17 residues. After removal of 0 bases from V and 4 bases from J, the junction contained 6 bases not matched to a gene. The CDR3 DNA is TGCGCCAGCAGCTTGGGGCTAGCGGGGGGAGCGTACAATGAGCAGTTCTTC. Protein product: CASSLGLAGGAYNEQFF. Drawing the rest from reference TRBV5-1 and TRBJ2-1, the complete variable domain is KAGVTQTPRYLIKTRGQQVTLSCSPISGHRSVSWYQQTPGQGLQFLFEYFSETQRNKGNFPGRFSGRQFSNSRSEMNVSTLELGDSALYLCASSLGLAGGAYNEQFFGPGTRLTVL.

The CDR3 DNA is TGTGCCAGCGTAAACCAGGGGGCTTTCTTT. It codes for CASVNQGAFF. This chain links TRBV6-5 with TRBJ1-1, with D perhaps matching TRBD1 (6 bases). CDR3 length equals 10 residues. Germline V CDR1 and CDR2: MNHEY, SVGAGI. Deletions cut 8 bases from V and 11 bases from J, with 12 bases between.

V usage is TRBV5-1 and J usage is TRBJ2-6; perhaps TRBD1 as D (6 bases). CDR1 is SGHRS, CDR2 YFSETQ, per germline. The V end lost 1 base, the J end lost 4 bases, and 9 bases lay between the germline ends. The CDR3 has 15 amino acids. As DNA, the CDR3 is TGCGCCAGCAGCTTGACAGGGCAAGGGGCCAACGTCCTGACTTTC. This gives the protein CASSLTGQGANVLTF.

The chain combines TRBV15 with TRBJ1-1; D call uncertain. Germline values: CDR1 LNHNV, CDR2 YYDKDF (reference sequence). The CDR3 covers 13 residues. Trimming pared 0 bases from V and 10 bases from J, leaving 12 bases between. CDR3 amino acids: CATSREEGRGAFF. In DNA, the CDR3 is TGTGCCACCAGCAGAGAGGAGGGTAGAGGAGCTTTCTTT.

J is TRBJ2-1 and V is TRBV5-4; D is possibly TRBD1 (6 bases). The CDR3 is made up of 13 amino acids. The V gene lost 4 bases and the J gene lost 3 bases, with 8 bases spanning the gap. The germline gives CDR1 SGHNT, CDR2 YYREEE (reference sequence). The CDR3 DNA sequence: TGTGCCAGCAGCCCGGACAGCTACAATGAGCAGTTCTTC. Residues: CASSPDSYNEQFF. Filled out from reference TRBV5-4 and TRBJ2-1, the complete variable domain reads ETGVTQSPTHLIKTRGQQVTLRCSSQSGHNTVSWYQQALGQGPQFIFQYYREEENGRGNFPPRFSGLQFPNYSSELNVNALELDDSALYLCASSPDSYNEQFFGPGTRLTVL.